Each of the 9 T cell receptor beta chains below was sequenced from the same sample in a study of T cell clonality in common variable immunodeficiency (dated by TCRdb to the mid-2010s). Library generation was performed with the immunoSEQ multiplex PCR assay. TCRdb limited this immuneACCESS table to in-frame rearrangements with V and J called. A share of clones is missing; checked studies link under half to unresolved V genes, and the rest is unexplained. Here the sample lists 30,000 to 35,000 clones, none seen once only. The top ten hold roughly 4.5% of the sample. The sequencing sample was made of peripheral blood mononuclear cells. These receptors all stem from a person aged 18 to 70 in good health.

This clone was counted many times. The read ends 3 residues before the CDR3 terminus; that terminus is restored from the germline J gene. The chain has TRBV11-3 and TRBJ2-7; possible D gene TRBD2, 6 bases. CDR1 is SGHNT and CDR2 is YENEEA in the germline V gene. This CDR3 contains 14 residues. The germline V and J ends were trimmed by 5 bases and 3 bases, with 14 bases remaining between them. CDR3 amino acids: CASSQTGTHYEQYF. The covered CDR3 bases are TGTGCCAGCAGCCAGACCGGGACTCACTACGAG.

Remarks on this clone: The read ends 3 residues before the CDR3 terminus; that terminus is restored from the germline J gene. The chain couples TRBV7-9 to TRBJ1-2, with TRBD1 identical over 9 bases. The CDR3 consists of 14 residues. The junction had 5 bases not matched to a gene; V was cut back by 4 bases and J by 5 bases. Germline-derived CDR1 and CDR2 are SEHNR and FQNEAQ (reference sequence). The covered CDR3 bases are TGTGCCAGCAGCTCCGAACAGGGGGCTTATGGC. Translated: CASSSEQGAYG. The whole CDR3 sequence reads CASSSEQGAYGYTF. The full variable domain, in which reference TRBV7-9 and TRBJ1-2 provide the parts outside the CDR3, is DTGVSQNPRHKITKRGQNVTFRCDPISEHNRLYWYRQTLGQGPEFLTYFQNEAQLEKSRLLSDRFSAERPKGSFSTLEIQRTEQGDSAMYLCASSSEQGAYGYTFGSGTRLTVV.

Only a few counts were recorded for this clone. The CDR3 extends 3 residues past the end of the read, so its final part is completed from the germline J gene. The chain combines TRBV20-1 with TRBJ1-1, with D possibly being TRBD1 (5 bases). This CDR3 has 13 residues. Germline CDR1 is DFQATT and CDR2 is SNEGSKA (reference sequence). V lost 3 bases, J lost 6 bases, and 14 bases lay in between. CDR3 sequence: CSASGVGGAEAFF. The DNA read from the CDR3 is TGCAGTGCTAGTGGGGTGGGGGGGGCTGAA.

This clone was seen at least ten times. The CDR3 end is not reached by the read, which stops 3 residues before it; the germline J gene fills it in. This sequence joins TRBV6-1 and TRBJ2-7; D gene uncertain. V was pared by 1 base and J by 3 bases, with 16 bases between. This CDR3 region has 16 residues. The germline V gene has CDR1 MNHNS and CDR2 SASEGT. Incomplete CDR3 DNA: TGTGCCAGCAGTGAAGTTCAGCGACTGGAAAACTACGAG. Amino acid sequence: CASSEVQRLENYE. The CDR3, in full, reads CASSEVQRLENYEQYF.

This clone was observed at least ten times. CDR3 in amino acids: CSVGGRTDTQYF. The DNA read from the CDR3 is TGCAGCGTTGGGGGGCGCACAGATACG. This chain connects TRBV29-1 to TRBJ2-3; a possible D gene is TRBD1 (6 bases). The read gets to within 3 residues of the CDR3 end, and the germline J gene fills in the rest. The germline V gene encodes CDR1 SQVTM and CDR2 ANQGSEA. V was cut by 4 bases and J by 1 base, with 6 bases left in between. The CDR3 sequence is 12 residues long.

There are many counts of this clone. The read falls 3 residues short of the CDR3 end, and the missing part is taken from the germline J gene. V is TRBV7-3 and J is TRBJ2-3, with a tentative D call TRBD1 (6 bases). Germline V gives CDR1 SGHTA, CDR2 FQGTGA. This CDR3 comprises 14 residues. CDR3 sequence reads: CASSRMSRDTTQYF. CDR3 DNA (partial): TGTGCCAGCAGTCGGATGTCCCGGGACACCACG. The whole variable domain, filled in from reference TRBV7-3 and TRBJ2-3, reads GAGVSQTPSNKVTEKGKYVELRCDPISGHTALYWYRQSLGQGPEFLIYFQGTGAADDSGLPNDRFFAVRPEGSVSTLKIQRTERGDSAVYLCASSRMSRDTTQYFGPGTRLTVL.

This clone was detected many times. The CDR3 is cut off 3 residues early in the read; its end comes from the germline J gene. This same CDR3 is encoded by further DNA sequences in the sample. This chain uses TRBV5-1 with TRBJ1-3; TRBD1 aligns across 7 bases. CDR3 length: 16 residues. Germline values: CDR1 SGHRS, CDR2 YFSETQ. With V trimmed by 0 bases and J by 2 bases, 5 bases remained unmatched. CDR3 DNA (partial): TGCGCCAGCAGCTTGGTCGGGCAGGGGGCTGGAAACACC. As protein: CASSLVGQGAGNT. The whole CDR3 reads CASSLVGQGAGNTIYF.

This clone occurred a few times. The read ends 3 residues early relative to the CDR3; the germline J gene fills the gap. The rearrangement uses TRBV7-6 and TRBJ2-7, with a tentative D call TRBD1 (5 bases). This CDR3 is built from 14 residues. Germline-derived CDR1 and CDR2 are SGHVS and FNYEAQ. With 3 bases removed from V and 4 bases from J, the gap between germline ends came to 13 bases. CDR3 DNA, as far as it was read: TGTGCCAGCAGCTTCCCGGGCAAGGGGTACGAG. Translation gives CASSFPGKGYE. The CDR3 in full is CASSFPGKGYEQYF.

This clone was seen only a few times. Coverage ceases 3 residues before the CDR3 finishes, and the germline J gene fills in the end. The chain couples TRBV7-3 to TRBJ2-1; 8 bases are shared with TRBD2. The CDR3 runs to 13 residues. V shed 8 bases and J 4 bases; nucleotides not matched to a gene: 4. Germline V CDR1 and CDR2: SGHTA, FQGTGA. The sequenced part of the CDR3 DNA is TGTGCCAGCGGTAGCGGGGCTTACAATGAG. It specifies CASGSGAYNE. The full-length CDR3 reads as CASGSGAYNEQFF.